A selection of T cell receptor beta chains follows, all from one sample in a study of blood T cells in healthy people across ages. TCRdb recomputed calls from the 5' RACE reads with MiXCR, one row per CDR3 protein. The data contain about 1.8 million distinct CDR3 sequences, around 50% of them seen just once; the ten biggest clones take up less than 2.5%. Material: blood. The source is a woman in her 40s in good health. The conserved cysteine and the conserved F or W are not part of the CDR3 here.

j_call: TRBJ2-5; v_call: TRBV24-1; cdr3_aa: ATSDKKRTGAPGNEQY
j_call: TRBJ1-6; v_call: TRBV5-1; cdr3_aa: ASSSQTTGGSPLH
j_call: TRBJ2-1; v_call: TRBV14; cdr3_aa: ASSQEILNEQF
j_call: TRBJ2-7; v_call: TRBV7-9; cdr3_aa: ASSQRRDRKEYEQY
j_call: TRBJ1-6; v_call: TRBV9; cdr3_aa: ASSVDWQGNSPLH
j_call: TRBJ2-3; v_call: TRBV20-1; cdr3_aa: SAGMLAKSTDTQY
j_call: TRBJ2-3; v_call: TRBV20-1; cdr3_aa: SADKERGGFGDTQY
j_call: TRBJ1-2; v_call: TRBV6-6; cdr3_aa: ASSSTLRVYGYT
j_call: TRBJ2-4; v_call: TRBV10-3; cdr3_aa: AIKEGLAEAKNIQY
j_call: TRBJ1-2; v_call: TRBV6-2/TRBV6-3; cdr3_aa: ASTLGGKPGYT
j_call: TRBJ2-5; v_call: TRBV18; cdr3_aa: ACSPYSQETQY
j_call: TRBJ2-5; v_call: TRBV20-1; cdr3_aa: SAGSLRGRETQY
j_call: TRBJ2-2; v_call: TRBV11-2; cdr3_aa: ASSLAAGGPTGELF
j_call: TRBJ1-5; v_call: TRBV9; cdr3_aa: ASSATGNQPQH
j_call: TRBJ1-3; v_call: TRBV7-2; cdr3_aa: ASSLNSLSGNTIY
j_call: TRBJ2-7; v_call: TRBV7-2; cdr3_aa: ASSRQGLYEQY
j_call: TRBJ1-5; v_call: TRBV20-1; cdr3_aa: SGTWTDNQPQH
j_call: TRBJ2-7; v_call: TRBV27; cdr3_aa: ASSLLSTGRYEQY
j_call: TRBJ2-7; v_call: TRBV28; cdr3_aa: ASSFRSNNYEQY
j_call: TRBJ2-5; v_call: TRBV4-1; cdr3_aa: ASSHITGTQY
j_call: TRBJ2-5; v_call: TRBV6-5; cdr3_aa: ASSYSRSRGETQY
j_call: TRBJ2-7; v_call: TRBV5-1; cdr3_aa: ASSLEGAPYEQY
j_call: TRBJ2-5; v_call: TRBV24-1; cdr3_aa: ATSDRDRGKTQY
j_call: TRBJ1-1; v_call: TRBV4-2; cdr3_aa: ASSQDGTGLNTEAF
j_call: TRBJ1-2; v_call: TRBV4-2; cdr3_aa: ASSQAQTAGSGYT
j_call: TRBJ2-5; v_call: TRBV2; cdr3_aa: ASSDWEETQY
j_call: TRBJ1-4; v_call: TRBV7-8; cdr3_aa: ASSSTDVQGGKLF
j_call: TRBJ1-5; v_call: TRBV5-1; cdr3_aa: ASSLGQGANQPQH
j_call: TRBJ1-1; v_call: TRBV6-5; cdr3_aa: ASSWKRSLNTEAF
j_call: TRBJ2-4; v_call: TRBV15; cdr3_aa: ATSRSGGGAKNIQY
j_call: TRBJ2-3; v_call: TRBV5-4; cdr3_aa: ASSLGRSTGTDTQY
j_call: TRBJ2-3; v_call: TRBV5-1; cdr3_aa: ASSWGRGEDTQY
j_call: TRBJ2-5; v_call: TRBV20-1; cdr3_aa: SASSVNRVGETQY
j_call: TRBJ2-3; v_call: TRBV10-1; cdr3_aa: ASSDPGQGVTDTQY
j_call: TRBJ2-3; v_call: TRBV6-6; cdr3_aa: ASRPLAGRTDTQY
j_call: TRBJ2-5; v_call: TRBV9; cdr3_aa: ASSVGTGEYGETQY
j_call: NA; v_call: TRBV3-1; cdr3_aa: ASSLWTSGSEQY
j_call: TRBJ2-3; v_call: TRBV6-6; cdr3_aa: ASSYRDLVPDTQY
j_call: TRBJ1-1; v_call: TRBV6-5; cdr3_aa: ASSPTLQGKAF
j_call: TRBJ2-7; v_call: TRBV11-2; cdr3_aa: ASSPRGGSHEQY
j_call: TRBJ2-3; v_call: TRBV12-3/TRBV12-4; cdr3_aa: ASSLTASTDAQY